The rows below give T cell receptor beta chains drawn from one sample of a study of blood T cells in healthy people across ages. TCRdb itself ran the 5' RACE reads through MiXCR, one entry per CDR3 protein. The sample comprises 650,000 to 950,000 distinct CDR3 sequences, under 45% of which are singletons, and around 21% rests with the top ten. The sequenced material came from blood. These receptor sequences come from a man aged 60-69 years in good health. Each CDR3 is given with its conserved first and last residue. The D gene is left open where the match is weak. Clone size appears in some rows only: once, few, many, or a class for an expanded clone.

few . TRBJ2-1 TRBV12-3/TRBV12-4 CASKDFRNNEQFF TGTGCCAGCAAGGACTTTCGGAACAATGAGCAGTTCTTC
few . TRBJ2-1 TRBV28 CASSLAFSYNEQFF TGTGCCAGTAGCTTGGCTTTTAGCTACAATGAGCAGTTCTTC
. . TRBJ2-4 TRBV6-2/TRBV6-3 CASSDSRAASPYF TGTGCCAGCAGTGACTCGAGGGCAGCAAGTCCGTACTTC
many . TRBJ2-7 TRBV6-6 CASSRQGGPYEQYF TGTGCCAGCAGCCGACAGGGAGGGCCCTACGAGCAGTACTTC
once . TRBJ1-6 TRBV28 CASSLHGHNSPLHF TGTGCCAGCAGTTTACACGGACATAATTCACCCCTCCACTTT
many TRBD1 TRBJ2-7 TRBV12-3/TRBV12-4 CASSLVGQSPYEQYF TGTGCCAGCAGTTTAGTGGGACAGAGCCCCTACGAGCAGTACTTC
. . TRBJ2-7 TRBV5-1 CASSSRGVDEQYF TGCGCCAGCAGCTCTCGGGGCGTCGACGAGCAGTACTTC
. . TRBJ2-1 TRBV15 CATSSAGGRRPAYNEQFF TGTGCCACCAGCAGCGCTGGTGGGAGACGGCCCGCTTACAATGAGCAGTTCTTC
. TRBD1 TRBJ2-7 TRBV29-1 CSVEGGTGINEQYF TGCAGCGTTGAAGGGGGGACAGGTATCAACGAGCAGTACTTC
. . TRBJ2-7 TRBV28 CASSTAGTYYEQYF TGTGCCAGCAGTACGGCCGGGACCTACTACGAGCAGTACTTC
. . TRBJ2-5 TRBV20-1 CRAKQETQYF TGCAGGGCTAAACAAGAGACCCAGTACTTC
. TRBD1 TRBJ1-5 TRBV2 CASSEAFGYSFGRQGRQPQHF TGTGCCAGCAGTGAAGCTTTTGGGTATAGTTTCGGCAGACAGGGCCGGCAGCCCCAGCATTTT
few TRBD2 TRBJ2-1 TRBV5-5 CASSYRLAGDNEQFF TGTGCCAGCAGTTACCGACTAGCGGGGGATAATGAGCAGTTCTTC
few . TRBJ2-3 TRBV7-9 CASSFYSGISTDTQYF TGTGCCAGCAGCTTTTACTCGGGGATTAGCACAGATACGCAGTATTTT
. TRBD1 TRBJ1-2 TRBV6-2/TRBV6-3 CASRQTGTNYGYTF TGTGCCAGCAGGCAGACAGGGACCAACTATGGCTACACCTTC
. TRBD1 TRBJ1-2 TRBV6-1 CASRETGTGLVGYGYTF TGTGCCAGCAGGGAAACCGGGACAGGCTTGGTGGGGTATGGCTACACCTTC
. TRBD1 TRBJ1-2 TRBV4-1 CASSQEGQGVYGYTF TGCGCCAGCAGCCAAGAGGGACAGGGGGTCTATGGCTACACCTTC
. . TRBJ1-6 TRBV25-1 CASSGDGVLNSPLHF TGTGCCAGCAGTGGGGACGGGGTTTTGAATTCACCCCTCCACTTT
few . TRBJ2-3 TRBV20-1 CSAIERITSTDTQYF TGCAGTGCTATCGAGCGAATCACTAGCACAGATACGCAGTATTTT
. TRBD2 TRBJ2-1 TRBV24-1 CATSAGYSGGLLNNEQFF TGTGCCACCAGTGCGGGGTATAGCGGGGGGCTCCTTAACAATGAGCAGTTCTTC
few . TRBJ2-7 TRBV7-2 CASSLGFVTTYEQYF TGTGCCAGCAGCTTGGGTTTTGTCACGACCTACGAGCAGTACTTC
few . TRBJ1-6 TRBV6-1 CASSEATVPNSPLHF TGTGCCAGCAGTGAAGCGACAGTGCCAAATTCACCCCTCCACTTT
once . TRBJ1-1 TRBV27 CASYPAVGLNTEAFF TGTGCCAGTTATCCGGCCGTAGGATTGAACACTGAAGCTTTCTTT
few . TRBJ2-1 TRBV12-3/TRBV12-4 CASSMDITYQFF TGTGCCAGCAGTATGGACATCACCTATCAGTTCTTC
. . TRBJ1-5 TRBV20-1 CSARNRDQPQHF TGCAGTGCTAGGAACAGGGATCAGCCCCAGCATTTT